The 3 T cell receptor beta chains in this list originate from one sample, sequenced in a study of regulatory T cells in long-lasting Graves disease. Time point meaning: newly diagnosed GD, antithyroid drugs for less than 3 months. RNA isolated from PBMCs was used to make the TCR library. Arm-PCR of CDR3 regions and iRepertoire HTBI primers were used to build TCR beta libraries. MiXCR, applied by TCRdb to the multiplex PCR reads, yields one record per CDR3 protein. Of about 540,000 distinct CDR3 sequences listed, 13% are singletons. These records were also assigned to another study, of T cells in Graves' hyperthyroidism and ophthalmopathy.

The sample here was peripheral blood mononuclear cells (PBMCs), taken at new diagnosis, from a patient treated with antithyroid drugs. The receptors here all came from a man in his thirties or forties with Graves disease.

The chain joins TRBV29-1 to TRBJ1-5, with TRBD1 as a possible D gene (5 bases). This CDR3 contains 13 residues. The germline V gene encodes CDR1 SQVTM and CDR2 ANQGSEA. Trimming shortened V by 4 bases and J by 2 bases, and 9 bases separated the two germline ends. CDR3 in DNA: TGCAGCGTTGCGGGGGTAGGCAATCAGCCCCAGCATTTT. Protein product: CSVAGVGNQPQHF.

The chain recombines TRBV11-1 with TRBJ2-1, with 9 bases lining up with TRBD2. V dropped 2 bases and J dropped 5; count of bases not matched to a gene: 19. CDR3 length: 20 residues. Germline lookup yields CDR1 SGHAT and CDR2 FQDESV (reference sequence). Written as DNA, the CDR3 is TGTGCCAGCAGCTTAAAATCAGCGGGAGGTGTCCCGCTCCTACACAATGAGCAGTTCTTC. This codes for CASSLKSAGGVPLLHNEQFF.

This sequence joins TRBV7-9 and TRBJ2-7; 12 bases match TRBD1. CDR1 is SEHNR, CDR2 FQNEAQ, per germline (reference sequence). V shed 1 base, J shed 5 bases, and the junction held 6 bases outside the gene matches. The length of the CDR3 is 16 residues. CDR3 nucleotides: TGTGCCAGCAGCTTAGTAGGGACAGGGGGCATTCACGAGCAGTACTTC. Translating it yields CASSLVGTGGIHEQYF. The variable domain in full, completed from reference TRBV7-9 and TRBJ2-7, reads DTGVSQNPRHKITKRGQNVTFRCDPISEHNRLYWYRQTLGQGPEFLTYFQNEAQLEKSRLLSDRFSAERPKGSFSTLEIQRTEQGDSAMYLCASSLVGTGGIHEQYFGPGTRLTVT.